This TCR beta chain was identified during a study of identical twins. This clonotype has at least ten counts. The antigen is unknown. Each CDR3 protein is one row after TCRdb ran MiXCR on the 5' RACE reads. The sample has more than 650,000 distinct CDR3 sequences, 5.5% to 6.5% seen once; the top ten hold 1.5% to 2%. Study-wide results and limits: Interpretation of the results relied on cross-sectional statistical analysis and not on following the same donors. Beta out-of-frame sequences showed weaker excess twin sharing.

The sequence came from a man aged 18 to 30 in good health. The sample was naive T cells sorted from blood.

CDR3 nucleotides: TGTGCCAGCAGCCCTCCGAGGAGTAGCTCCTACAATGAGCAGTTCTTC. This sequence encodes CASSPPRSSSYNEQFF. The genes are TRBV7-9 and TRBJ2-1; no clear D. The germline V and J ends were trimmed by 5 bases and 0 bases, with 14 bases remaining between them. The CDR3 length is 16 residues. Germline V lookup: CDR1 SEHNR, CDR2 FQNEAQ (reference sequence).